This T cell receptor beta chain was found in a study of blood T cell repertoires in COVID-19. The wider study: T cells, B-cell-depleted T cells, or PBMCs supplied cDNA or gDNA.

This table comes from immunoSEQ multiplex PCR, and its TCRdb copy is limited to in-frame clones, with some not included. The sample shows hundreds of thousands of clones, about 88% of them seen only once. Sample: peripheral blood. The receptor's source is a woman between 70 and 85 years old with COVID-19, enrolled during active disease.

Written as DNA, the CDR3 is TGTGCCAGCAGTACAGGGTACGAGCAGTACTTC. Translation gives CASSTGYEQYF. The chain is built from TRBV7-2 and TRBJ2-7; tentative D call: TRBD1 (6 bases). The CDR3 loop spans 11 amino acids. Trimming left V 6 bases short and J 4 bases short, with 7 bases between. Germline CDR1 and CDR2: SGHTA and FQGNSA.